The source of this TCR beta chain is a study of T cells after yellow fever vaccination. This clonotype was counted only a few times. The antigen remains undetermined. TCRdb reprocessed the 5' RACE reads with MiXCR, giving one entry per CDR3 protein. The repertoire includes about 130,000 distinct CDR3 sequences, 6.6% of them detected once, and approximately 0.59% sits in the top ten. The study, taken as a whole, reports: Secondary responses were weaker yet peaked faster, day 5 versus 15. After the booster, 96% of CD4 and about nine tenths of CD8 primary-response clones were re-detected. Some clonotypes, a small share, were shared between CD4 and CD8 compartments.

The sample in question was CD4+ T cells sorted from PBMCs, obtained 10 days after the yellow fever booster vaccination. The sequence came from a man aged 25-40 years who received the YFV17D yellow fever vaccine.

The CDR3 DNA sequence: TGTGCCATCAGCCCACCCCCCGGACAGGGCCCGCGGGGGGCCTACGAGCAGTACTTC. Encoded protein: CAISPPPGQGPRGAYEQYF. This chain joins TRBV10-3 and TRBJ2-7; TRBD1 or TRBD2 may be the D gene (8 bases each). CDR1 ENHRY and CDR2 SYGVKD come from the germline V gene. The length of the CDR3 is 19 residues. V lost 6 bases and J 2 bases, leaving 29 bases between the germline ends.